A selection of T cell receptor beta chains follows, all from one sample in a study of identical twins. MiXCR was run by TCRdb on the 5' RACE reads, yielding one entry per CDR3 protein. The table includes 470,000 or so distinct CDR3 sequences, 24% detected once. This sample was also put to use in a study of T cells expressing NK-cell markers.

Sequencing used CD4+ T cells sorted from blood. These receptor sequences come from a young woman in good health. Each CDR3 is given with its conserved first and last residue. Fields, in order: clone size, J gene, CDR3 length, V gene, D gene, CDR3 protein, CDR3 DNA. A D gene is named only where the DNA matches it firmly. Expanded clones get a size class; other rows say once, few or many, or leave the size out.

abundance: NA; j_gene: TRBJ2-2; len: 14; v_gene: TRBV5-1; d_gene: NA; CDR3aa: CASQGHANTGELFF; CDR3nt: TGCGCCAGCCAGGGACATGCGAACACCGGGGAGCTGTTTTTT
abundance: NA; j_gene: TRBJ2-7; len: 13; v_gene: TRBV6-2/TRBV6-3; d_gene: NA; CDR3aa: CASRGGLALEQYF; CDR3nt: TGTGCCAGCAGAGGAGGGCTAGCGCTCGAGCAGTACTTC
abundance: NA; j_gene: TRBJ2-7; len: 16; v_gene: TRBV6-5; d_gene: TRBD2; CDR3aa: CASSYVGLAGDYEQYF; CDR3nt: TGTGCCAGCAGTTACGTGGGGCTAGCGGGAGACTACGAGCAGTACTTC
abundance: few; j_gene: TRBJ2-1; len: 14; v_gene: TRBV10-3; d_gene: TRBD2; CDR3aa: CAISGGSSYNEQFF; CDR3nt: TGTGCCATCAGTGGCGGGAGTTCCTACAATGAGCAGTTCTTC
abundance: NA; j_gene: TRBJ1-2; len: 16; v_gene: TRBV20-1; d_gene: TRBD1; CDR3aa: CSARDFGTGGIGGYTF; CDR3nt: TGCAGTGCTAGAGATTTTGGGACAGGGGGGATAGGAGGCTACACCTTC
abundance: few; j_gene: TRBJ2-3; len: 16; v_gene: TRBV5-1; d_gene: TRBD2; CDR3aa: CASSRASGRIADTQYF; CDR3nt: TGCGCCAGCAGCCGGGCTAGCGGGAGGATCGCAGATACGCAGTATTTT
abundance: NA; j_gene: TRBJ2-7; len: 14; v_gene: TRBV10-1; d_gene: NA; CDR3aa: CASKGTCDIYEQYF; CDR3nt: TGCGCCAGCAAGGGAACTTGCGATATCTACGAGCAGTACTTC
abundance: few; j_gene: TRBJ1-6; len: 12; v_gene: TRBV6-5; d_gene: NA; CDR3aa: CASGGSGSPLHF; CDR3nt: TGTGCCAGCGGGGGAAGTGGTTCACCCCTCCACTTT
abundance: few; j_gene: TRBJ1-5; len: 14; v_gene: TRBV6-2/TRBV6-3; d_gene: TRBD1; CDR3aa: CASSSTRGPVTQHF; CDR3nt: TGTGCCAGCAGTAGTACCAGGGGGCCCGTGACCCAGCATTTT
abundance: few; j_gene: TRBJ2-5; len: 14; v_gene: TRBV20-1; d_gene: TRBD2; CDR3aa: CSASASGDQETQYF; CDR3nt: TGCAGTGCTAGTGCTAGCGGGGATCAAGAGACCCAGTACTTC
abundance: many; j_gene: TRBJ2-1; len: 16; v_gene: TRBV12-3/TRBV12-4; d_gene: TRBD2; CDR3aa: CASSFRATSGSHEQFF; CDR3nt: TGTGCCAGCAGTTTTAGGGCAACTAGCGGGAGCCATGAGCAGTTCTTC
abundance: NA; j_gene: TRBJ2-2; len: 15; v_gene: TRBV9; d_gene: NA; CDR3aa: CASSVVGHNTGELFF; CDR3nt: TGTGCCAGCAGCGTGGTTGGCCACAACACCGGGGAGCTGTTTTTT
abundance: few; j_gene: TRBJ2-2; len: 14; v_gene: TRBV10-3; d_gene: NA; CDR3aa: CAIKLAAATGELFF; CDR3nt: TGTGCCATCAAATTAGCGGCTGCCACCGGGGAGCTGTTTTTT
abundance: NA; j_gene: TRBJ1-2; len: 13; v_gene: TRBV6-5; d_gene: NA; CDR3aa: CASSYWEGNGYTF; CDR3nt: TGTGCCAGCAGTTACTGGGAAGGGAATGGCTACACCTTC
abundance: NA; j_gene: TRBJ2-7; len: 15; v_gene: TRBV7-2; d_gene: NA; CDR3aa: CASSLAVAASYEQYF; CDR3nt: TGTGCCAGCAGCTTAGCGGTAGCGGCCTCCTACGAGCAGTACTTC
abundance: few; j_gene: TRBJ2-7; len: 15; v_gene: TRBV6-5; d_gene: NA; CDR3aa: CASSYSSGKSYEQYF; CDR3nt: TGTGCCAGCAGTTACTCCTCTGGAAAAAGCTACGAGCAGTACTTC
abundance: NA; j_gene: TRBJ2-1; len: 16; v_gene: TRBV3-1; d_gene: NA; CDR3aa: CASSQAGGGRHNEQFF; CDR3nt: TGTGCCAGCAGCCAAGCGGGCGGGGGCCGGCACAATGAGCAGTTCTTC
abundance: NA; j_gene: TRBJ2-2; len: 13; v_gene: TRBV29-1; d_gene: TRBD1; CDR3aa: CSVQGAITGELFF; CDR3nt: TGCAGCGTCCAGGGGGCGATCACCGGGGAGCTGTTTTTT
abundance: few; j_gene: TRBJ2-1; len: 14; v_gene: TRBV5-6; d_gene: NA; CDR3aa: CASSLAGSHGEQFF; CDR3nt: TGTGCCAGCAGCTTGGCGGGATCACACGGTGAGCAGTTCTTC
abundance: NA; j_gene: TRBJ1-2; len: 14; v_gene: TRBV4-2; d_gene: TRBD1; CDR3aa: CASSQGDRVYGYTF; CDR3nt: TGTGCCAGCAGCCAAGGGGACAGGGTCTATGGCTACACCTTC
abundance: few; j_gene: TRBJ1-1; len: 10; v_gene: TRBV29-1; d_gene: NA; CDR3aa: CSVGQHEAFF; CDR3nt: TGCAGCGTTGGACAGCATGAAGCTTTCTTT
abundance: NA; j_gene: TRBJ2-3; len: 12; v_gene: TRBV10-1; d_gene: NA; CDR3aa: CARLASIDTQYF; CDR3nt: TGCGCCAGATTGGCTAGCATAGATACGCAGTATTTT